The T cell receptor beta chain under discussion was sequenced for a study of shared clonotypes between healthy human individuals. Study background: CD4 naive and CD4 memory each took three plates per donor, while CD8 naive took two and CD8 memory one.

Trimming took 7 bases from V and 4 from J, leaving 11 bases between them. Germline assignment: CDR1 MNHNS and CDR2 SASEGT. CDR3 size: 13 residues. The table came from immunoSEQ multiplex PCR; TCRdb's copy has only in-frame clones and leaves some out. The sample yields about 750,000 clones, 80% to 95% seen once. Selected positively for CCR7 and CD45RO-negative, naive CD8 cells excluded terminally differentiated effector memory CD45RA+ cells. The V and J genes are TRBV6-1 and TRBJ1-5; D remains unclear. The clonotype originates from a young man in good health. Sequences were obtained from naive CD8+ T cells sorted from blood. DNA of the CDR3: TGTGCCAGCACTAGACGGGAGAATCAGCCCCAGCATTTT. Its protein product is CASTRRENQPQHF.